Following are 9 T cell receptor beta chains from one sample sequenced in a study of T cells expressing NK-cell markers. TCRdb reanalyzed the 5' RACE reads and collapses them to one entry per CDR3 protein, without DNA. The data include hundreds of thousands of distinct CDR3 sequences; the top ten clones carry roughly 8%. Sequenced: blood T cells: a sorted CD56 or NKG2C T cell subset, CD4+ or CD8+ T cells, or bulk PBMC T cells (not recorded which). The receptor set was obtained from a woman between 18 and 70 years old in good health.

J is TRBJ2-1 and V is TRBV27; TCRdb selects TRBD2, and the lack of DNA leaves this call unchecked. Per the germline V gene, CDR1 is MNHEY and CDR2 is SMNVEV (reference sequence). The CDR3 is 14 amino acids. CDR3 sequence reads: CASSFSREGNEQFF.

This chain links TRBV25-1 with TRBJ2-5. Germline CDR1 and CDR2: MGHDK and SYGVNS. The CDR3 contains 12 residues. The CDR3 here is CASSGFAETQYF.

This chain connects TRBV25-1 to TRBJ2-3; TCRdb's assignment of TRBD2 cannot be checked, as there is no DNA. The CDR3 sequence is 15 residues long. CDR1 MGHDK and CDR2 SYGVNS come from the germline V gene. Here the CDR3 reads CASSKAGTLTDTQYF.

The chain combines TRBV7-6 with TRBJ2-2. CDR3 length equals 13 residues. Germline loops: CDR1 SGHVS, CDR2 FNYEAQ. The chain's CDR3 is CASSFVVTGELFF.

This clonotype is identified as medium-sized from frequency. The rearrangement joins TRBV6-4 to TRBJ2-1; absent DNA, TCRdb's TRBD2 call cannot be checked. Germline V gene lookup returns CDR1 MRHNA and CDR2 SNTAGT. This CDR3 is 15 amino acids long. CDR3: CASSEAGGAYNEQFF.

The CDR3 sequence is CSALNSRDATQYF. V is TRBV20-1 and J is TRBJ2-5; TCRdb calls TRBD1, which cannot be checked without DNA. The V gene's germline CDR1 is DFQATT and CDR2 SNEGSKA (reference sequence). The CDR3 consists of 13 residues.

The chain has TRBV20-1 and TRBJ2-5; absent DNA, TCRdb's TRBD2 call cannot be checked. CDR1 is DFQATT and CDR2 is SNEGSKA in the germline V gene (reference sequence). This CDR3 comprises 11 residues. The CDR3 spells CSGRALETQYF.

The CDR3 reads CASSLDLPPPLHF. The V and J genes are TRBV27 and TRBJ1-6. This CDR3 has 13 residues. The V gene's germline CDR1 is MNHEY and CDR2 SMNVEV (reference sequence).

The CDR3 is CASSPPDKLVVGTGELFF. The V call is TRBV18, the J call TRBJ2-2; TCRdb selects TRBD2, and the lack of DNA leaves this call unchecked. Germline CDR1 reads KGHSH; CDR2 reads LQKENI. CDR3 size: 18 residues.